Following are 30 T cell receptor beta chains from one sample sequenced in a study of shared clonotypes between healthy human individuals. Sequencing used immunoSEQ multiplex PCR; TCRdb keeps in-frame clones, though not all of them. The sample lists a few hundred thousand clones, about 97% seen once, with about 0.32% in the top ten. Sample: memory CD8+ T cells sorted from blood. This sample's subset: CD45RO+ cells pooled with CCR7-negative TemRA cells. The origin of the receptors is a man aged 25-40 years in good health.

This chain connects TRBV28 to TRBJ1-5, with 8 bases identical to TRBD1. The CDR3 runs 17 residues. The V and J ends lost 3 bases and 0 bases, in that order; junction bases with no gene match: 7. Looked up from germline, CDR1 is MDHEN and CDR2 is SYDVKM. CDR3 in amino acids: CASSLRDRHYSNQPQHF. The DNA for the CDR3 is TGTGCCAGCAGTTTGAGGGACAGGCACTATAGCAATCAGCCCCAGCATTTT.

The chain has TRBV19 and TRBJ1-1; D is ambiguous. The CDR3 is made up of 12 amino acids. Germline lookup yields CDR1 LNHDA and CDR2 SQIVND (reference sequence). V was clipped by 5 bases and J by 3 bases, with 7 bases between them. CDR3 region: CASSDPHTEAFF. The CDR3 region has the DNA TGTGCCAGTAGTGACCCTCACACTGAAGCTTTCTTT.

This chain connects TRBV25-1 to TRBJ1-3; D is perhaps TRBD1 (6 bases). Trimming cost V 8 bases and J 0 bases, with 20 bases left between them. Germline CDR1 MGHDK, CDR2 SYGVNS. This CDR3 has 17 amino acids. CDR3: CASRSSTGLDSGNTIYF. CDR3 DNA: TGTGCCAGCCGGAGTTCGACAGGTTTAGACTCTGGAAACACCATATATTTT.

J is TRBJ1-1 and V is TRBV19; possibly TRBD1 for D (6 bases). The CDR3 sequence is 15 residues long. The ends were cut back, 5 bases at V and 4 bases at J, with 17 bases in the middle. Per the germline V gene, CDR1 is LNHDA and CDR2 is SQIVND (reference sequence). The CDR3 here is CASSLKSGGGTEAFF. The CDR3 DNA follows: TGTGCCAGTAGTCTTAAGTCTGGAGGGGGCACTGAAGCTTTCTTT.

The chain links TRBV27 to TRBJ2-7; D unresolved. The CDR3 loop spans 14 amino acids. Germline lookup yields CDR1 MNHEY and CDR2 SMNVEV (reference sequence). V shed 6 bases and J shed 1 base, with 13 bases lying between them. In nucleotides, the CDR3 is TGTGCCAGCAGAAGGTCTCTGGGATCCTACGAGCAGTACTTC. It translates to CASRRSLGSYEQYF.

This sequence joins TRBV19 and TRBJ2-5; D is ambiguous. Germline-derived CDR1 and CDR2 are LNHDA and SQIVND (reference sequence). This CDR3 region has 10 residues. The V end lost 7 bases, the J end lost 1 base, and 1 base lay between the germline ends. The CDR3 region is CASIQETQYF. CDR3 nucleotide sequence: TGTGCCAGTATCCAAGAGACCCAGTACTTC.

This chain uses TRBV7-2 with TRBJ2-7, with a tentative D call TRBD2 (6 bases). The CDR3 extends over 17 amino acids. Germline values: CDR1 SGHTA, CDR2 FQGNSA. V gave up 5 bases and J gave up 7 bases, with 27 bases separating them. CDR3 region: CASSTRRSASDHLEQYF. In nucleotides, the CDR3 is TGTGCCAGCAGCACTAGGAGGTCGGCTAGCGACCACTTGGAGCAGTACTTC.

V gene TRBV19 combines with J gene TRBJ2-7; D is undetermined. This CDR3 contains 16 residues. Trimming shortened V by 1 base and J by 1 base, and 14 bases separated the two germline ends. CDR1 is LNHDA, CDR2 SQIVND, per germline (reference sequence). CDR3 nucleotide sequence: TGTGCCAGTAGTATAGTTGCCAGCCAGCAGTCCTACGAGCAGTACTTC. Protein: CASSIVASQQSYEQYF.

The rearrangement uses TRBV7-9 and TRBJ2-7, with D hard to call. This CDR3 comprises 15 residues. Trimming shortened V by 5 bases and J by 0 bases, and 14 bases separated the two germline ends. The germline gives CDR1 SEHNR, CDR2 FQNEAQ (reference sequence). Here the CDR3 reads CASSLDGFRSYEQYF. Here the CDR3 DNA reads TGTGCCAGCAGCCTGGACGGGTTCCGCTCCTACGAGCAGTACTTC.

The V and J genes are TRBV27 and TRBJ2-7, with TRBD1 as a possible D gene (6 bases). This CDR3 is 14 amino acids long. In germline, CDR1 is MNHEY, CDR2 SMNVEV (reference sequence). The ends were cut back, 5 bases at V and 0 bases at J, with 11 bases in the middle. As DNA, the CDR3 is TGTGCCAGCAGTGGGGGACAAGTCTCCTACGAGCAGTACTTC. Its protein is CASSGGQVSYEQYF.

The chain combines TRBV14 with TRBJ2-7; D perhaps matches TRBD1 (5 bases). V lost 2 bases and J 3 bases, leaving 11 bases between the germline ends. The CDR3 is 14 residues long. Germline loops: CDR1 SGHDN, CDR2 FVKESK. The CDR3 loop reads CASSQPDRHYEQYF. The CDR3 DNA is TGTGCCAGCAGCCAACCCGACAGACACTACGAGCAGTACTTC.

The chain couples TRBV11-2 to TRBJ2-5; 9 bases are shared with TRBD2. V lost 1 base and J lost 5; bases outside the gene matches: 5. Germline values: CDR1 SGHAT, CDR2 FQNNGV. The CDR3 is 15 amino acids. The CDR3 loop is CASSLGTSVRETQYF. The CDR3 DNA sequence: TGTGCCAGCAGCTTAGGGACTAGCGTTAGGGAGACCCAGTACTTC.

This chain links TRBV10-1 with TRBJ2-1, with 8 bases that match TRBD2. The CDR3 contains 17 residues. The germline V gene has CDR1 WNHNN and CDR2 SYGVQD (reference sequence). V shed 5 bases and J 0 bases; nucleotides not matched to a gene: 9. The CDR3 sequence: CASSYLLAGTSYNEQFF. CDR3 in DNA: TGCGCCAGCAGTTACCTATTAGCGGGAACCTCCTACAATGAGCAGTTCTTC.

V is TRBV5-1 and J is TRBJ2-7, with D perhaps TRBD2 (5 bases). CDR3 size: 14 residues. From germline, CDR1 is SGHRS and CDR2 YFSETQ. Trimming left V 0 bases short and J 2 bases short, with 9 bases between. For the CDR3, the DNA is TGCGCCAGCAGCTTGGTCGGGGTCACCTACGAGCAGTACTTC. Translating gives CASSLVGVTYEQYF.

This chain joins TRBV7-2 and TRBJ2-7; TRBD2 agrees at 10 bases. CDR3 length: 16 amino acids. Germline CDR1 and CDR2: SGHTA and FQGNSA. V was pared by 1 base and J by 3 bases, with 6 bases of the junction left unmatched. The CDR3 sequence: CASSLGPIAGGYEQYF. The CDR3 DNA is TGTGCCAGCAGCTTAGGACCAATAGCGGGAGGCTACGAGCAGTACTTC.

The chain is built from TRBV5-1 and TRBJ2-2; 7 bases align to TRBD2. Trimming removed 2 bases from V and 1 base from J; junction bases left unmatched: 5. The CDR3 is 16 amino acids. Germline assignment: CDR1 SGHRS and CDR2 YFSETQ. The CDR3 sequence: CASSLWLAENTGELFF. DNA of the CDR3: TGCGCCAGCAGCTTATGGCTAGCGGAGAACACCGGGGAGCTGTTTTTT.

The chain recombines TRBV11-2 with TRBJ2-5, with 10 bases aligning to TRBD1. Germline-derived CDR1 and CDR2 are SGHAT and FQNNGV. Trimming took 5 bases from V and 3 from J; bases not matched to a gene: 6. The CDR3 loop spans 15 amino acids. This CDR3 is CASSETGTGEETQYF. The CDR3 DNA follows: TGTGCCAGCAGCGAGACCGGGACAGGGGAAGAGACCCAGTACTTC.

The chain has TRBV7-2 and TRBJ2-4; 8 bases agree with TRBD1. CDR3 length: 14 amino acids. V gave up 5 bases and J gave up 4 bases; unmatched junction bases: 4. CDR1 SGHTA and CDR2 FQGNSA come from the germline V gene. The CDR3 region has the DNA TGTGCCAGCAGCACGTGGACAGGGAAAAACATTCAGTACTTC. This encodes CASSTWTGKNIQYF.

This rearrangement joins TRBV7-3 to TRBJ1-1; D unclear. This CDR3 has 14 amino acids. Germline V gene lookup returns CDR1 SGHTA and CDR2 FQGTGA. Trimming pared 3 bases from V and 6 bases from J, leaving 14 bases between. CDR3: CASSLKGAGAEAFF. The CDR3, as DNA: TGTGCCAGCAGCTTGAAGGGCGCAGGCGCTGAAGCTTTCTTT.

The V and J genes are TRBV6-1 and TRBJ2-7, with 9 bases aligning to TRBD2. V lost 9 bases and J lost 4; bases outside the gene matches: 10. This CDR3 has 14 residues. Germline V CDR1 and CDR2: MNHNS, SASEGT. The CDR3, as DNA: TGTGCCAGTGATCTTCCGGGACTAGCTTACGAGCAGTACTTC. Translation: CASDLPGLAYEQYF.

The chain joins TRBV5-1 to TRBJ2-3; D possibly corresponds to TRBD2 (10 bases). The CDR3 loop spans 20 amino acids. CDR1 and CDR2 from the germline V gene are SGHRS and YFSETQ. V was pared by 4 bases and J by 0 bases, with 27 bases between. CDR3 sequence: CASSPRDRASGRSSTDTQYF. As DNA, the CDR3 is TGCGCCAGCAGCCCTCGGGACAGGGCTAGCGGGAGATCGAGCACAGATACGCAGTATTTT.

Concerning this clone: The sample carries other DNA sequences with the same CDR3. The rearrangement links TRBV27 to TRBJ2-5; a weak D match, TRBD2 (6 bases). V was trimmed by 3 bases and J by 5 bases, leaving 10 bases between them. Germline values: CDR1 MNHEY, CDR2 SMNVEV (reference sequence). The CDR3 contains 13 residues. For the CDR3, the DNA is TGTGCCAGCAGTTTCTTAGGGAGGGAGACCCAGTACTTC. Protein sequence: CASSFLGRETQYF.

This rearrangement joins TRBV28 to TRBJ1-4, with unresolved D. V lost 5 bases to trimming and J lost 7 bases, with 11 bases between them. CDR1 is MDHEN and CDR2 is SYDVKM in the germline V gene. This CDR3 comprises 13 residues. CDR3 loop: CASSPPGREKLFF. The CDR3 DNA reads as TGTGCCAGCAGTCCGCCAGGTCGTGAAAAACTGTTTTTT.

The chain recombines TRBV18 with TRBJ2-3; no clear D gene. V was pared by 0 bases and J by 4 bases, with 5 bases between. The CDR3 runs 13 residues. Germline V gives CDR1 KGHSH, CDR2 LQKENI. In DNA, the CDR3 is TGTGCCAGCTCACCACCGGTCGCAGATACGCAGTATTTT. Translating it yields CASSPPVADTQYF.

The CDR3 region is CAWIRGTFNTGELFF. The CDR3 bases are TGTGCCTGGATTCGCGGGACATTCAACACCGGGGAGCTGTTTTTT. This chain uses TRBV30 with TRBJ2-2; D is possibly TRBD1 or TRBD2 (6 bases each). Trimming left V 4 bases short and J 2 bases short, with 14 bases between. From germline, CDR1 is GTSNPN and CDR2 SVGIG (reference sequence). CDR3 length: 15 residues. Combining the CDR3 with reference TRBV30 and TRBJ2-2 gives the whole variable domain SQTIHQWPATLVQPVGSPLSLECTVEGTSNPNLYWYRQAAGRGLQLLFYSVGIGQISSEVPQNLSASRPQDRQFILSSKKLLLSDSGFYLCAWIRGTFNTGELFFGEGSRLTVL.

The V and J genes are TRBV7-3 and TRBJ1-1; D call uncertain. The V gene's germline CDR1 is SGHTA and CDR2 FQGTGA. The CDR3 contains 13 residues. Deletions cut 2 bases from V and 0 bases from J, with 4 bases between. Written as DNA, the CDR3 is TGTGCCAGCAGCTTACAGATGAACACTGAAGCTTTCTTT. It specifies CASSLQMNTEAFF.

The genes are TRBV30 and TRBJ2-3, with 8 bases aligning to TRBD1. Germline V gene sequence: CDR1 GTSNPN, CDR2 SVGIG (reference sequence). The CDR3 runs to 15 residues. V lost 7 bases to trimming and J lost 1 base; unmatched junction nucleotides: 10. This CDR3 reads CAFRTGGVGTDTQYF. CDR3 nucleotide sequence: TGTGCCTTTCGAACAGGGGGTGTGGGCACAGATACGCAGTATTTT.

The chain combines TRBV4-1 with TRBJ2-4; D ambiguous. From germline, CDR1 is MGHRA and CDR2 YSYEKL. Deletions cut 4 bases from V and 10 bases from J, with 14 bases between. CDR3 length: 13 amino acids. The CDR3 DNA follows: TGCGCCAGCAGCCTAGGGCCCTCAACGATTCAGTACTTC. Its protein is CASSLGPSTIQYF.

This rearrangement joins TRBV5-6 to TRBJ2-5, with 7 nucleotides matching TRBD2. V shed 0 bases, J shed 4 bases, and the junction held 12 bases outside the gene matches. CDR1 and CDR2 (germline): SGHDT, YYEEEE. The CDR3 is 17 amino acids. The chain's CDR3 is CASSLDGGRGGLETQYF. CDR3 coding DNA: TGTGCCAGCAGCTTGGACGGCGGGAGAGGAGGGTTAGAGACCCAGTACTTC.

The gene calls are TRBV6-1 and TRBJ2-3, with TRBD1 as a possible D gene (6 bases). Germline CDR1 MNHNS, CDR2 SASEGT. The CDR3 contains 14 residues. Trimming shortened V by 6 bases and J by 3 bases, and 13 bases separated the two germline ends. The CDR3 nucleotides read TGTGCCAGCAGCGATCCCGGACAGACAGATACGCAGTATTTT. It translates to CASSDPGQTDTQYF.